This TCR beta chain appears in the sequencing data of a study of shared clonotypes between healthy human individuals. Study overall: Donors had three CD4 naive, three CD4 memory, two CD8 naive and one CD8 memory plate apiece. The study, taken as a whole, reports: Clonotype sharing across several donors was observed for about 5.2% of naive CD4 clonotypes. Among non-shared clonotypes, generation probabilities were lower than among those shared by all four donors.

Donors were healthy HIV-negative adults without recent acute infections or vaccinations. Some clones are missing from TCRdb's copy, which holds only in-frame ones; the method was immunoSEQ multiplex PCR. Of approximately 2,300,000 clones in the sample, 80% to 95% are singletons; the top ten hold 0.37%. CDR3 length: 11 amino acids. Comments on this clone: What it binds is not known.

The chain links TRBV21-1 to TRBJ2-1; the D call of TRBD2 is as the table states it, not checked on the DNA. TRBV21-1 is a listed pseudogene. The origin of this receptor is a man aged 18 to 30 in good health. Some clones in this sample may be carry-over from other donors' samples. The sequenced sample consisted of naive CD4+ T cells from PBMCs. Sample subset: CD45RA+ positively selected. CDR3 coding DNA: TGTGCCAGCAGCGCGGTCAATGAGCAGTTCTTC. This sequence encodes CASSAVNEQFF.